Presented here are 17 T cell receptor beta chains from one specimen sequenced in a study of T cells in localized non-small cell lung cancer. The method was immunoSEQ multiplex PCR; TCRdb's version includes in-frame clones alone and lacks a portion of them. Of 4,500 or so clones in the sample, roughly 30% were seen once. The source material was lung tumor tissue, sampled before any cancer treatment. These receptors all come from a man between 40 and 70 years old with stage II lung adenocarcinoma.

This clone is labeled as medium-sized. The V and J genes are TRBV11-3 and TRBJ2-7, with 7 bases fitting TRBD1. Trimming took 3 bases from V and 6 from J; bases not matched to a gene: 8. The CDR3 spans 14 residues. Germline V gene sequence: CDR1 SGHNT, CDR2 YENEEA. The CDR3: CASSFGQDGGEQYF. The CDR3 DNA sequence: TGTGCCAGCAGCTTCGGACAGGATGGTGGCGAGCAGTACTTC.

J is TRBJ2-1 and V is TRBV9; possibly TRBD2 for D (7 bases). The CDR3 totals 16 residues. Between the trimmed V and J ends, which lost 2 bases and 5 bases, there was a span of 17 bases. Germline CDR1 and CDR2: SGDLS and YYNGEE. The CDR3 loop reads CASSVAPGGGDNEQFF. CDR3 nucleotide sequence: TGTGCCAGCAGCGTTGCGCCCGGAGGGGGGGACAATGAGCAGTTCTTC.

This clone was recorded a few times. CDR3 sequence (DNA): TGCGCCAGCAGCCCGGTGACGCAATACGAGCAGTACTTC. Protein: CASSPVTQYEQYF. V gene TRBV4-1 combines with J gene TRBJ2-7, with no clear D. V was cut by 4 bases and J by 4 bases, with 11 bases left in between. CDR1 MGHRA and CDR2 YSYEKL come from the germline V gene. This CDR3 is built from 13 residues.

V usage is TRBV28 and J usage is TRBJ2-2; D unresolved. Per the germline V gene, CDR1 is MDHEN and CDR2 is SYDVKM. Trimming took off 3 bases at V and 7 bases at J, with 12 bases between the two ends. The CDR3 is 14 residues long. Here the CDR3 reads CASSFSWRVGELFF. CDR3 DNA sequence: TGTGCCAGCAGTTTTAGTTGGCGTGTCGGGGAGCTGTTTTTT.

The J gene is TRBJ2-6, the V gene TRBV6-8; D is unresolved. Per the germline V gene, CDR1 is MNHGY and CDR2 is SAAAGT. Trimming removed 6 bases from V and 1 base from J, with 10 bases in between. The CDR3 covers 15 residues. CDR3 sequence reads: CASRLQESGANVLTF. The DNA for the CDR3 is TGTGCCAGCAGGTTACAAGAGTCTGGGGCCAACGTCCTGACTTTC.

V usage is TRBV19 and J usage is TRBJ1-2, with a possible D match to TRBD1 (6 bases). Trimming stripped 10 bases from V and 6 bases from J, with 18 bases between. In germline, CDR1 is LNHDA, CDR2 SQIVND (reference sequence). The CDR3 has 13 amino acids. CDR3 protein: CATRQRDTNGYTF. Here the CDR3 DNA reads TGTGCCACCCGGCAACGGGACACTAATGGCTACACCTTC.

The chain joins TRBV18 to TRBJ2-7; the match to TRBD1 covers 7 bases. This CDR3 region has 13 residues. Germline V gene sequence: CDR1 KGHSH, CDR2 LQKENI. Trimming at V came to 4 bases and at J to 6 bases, leaving 6 bases not matched to a gene. The DNA of the CDR3 is TGTGCCAGCTCACAGGGACAGAATGTCGAGCAGTACTTC. Translation: CASSQGQNVEQYF.

The chain joins TRBV11-3 to TRBJ2-1; 12 bases agree with TRBD2. The germline CDR1 and CDR2 sequences are SGHNT and YENEEA. The CDR3 totals 15 residues. Losses at the gene ends were 5 bases for V and 8 bases for J; bases not matched to a gene: 7. In DNA form, the CDR3 reads TGTGCCAGCAGCCGGGCGACTAGCGGGAGCGATGAGCAGTTCTTC. This translates into CASSRATSGSDEQFF. The variable domain in full, with the rest retrieved from reference TRBV11-3 and TRBJ2-1, is EAGVVQSPRYKIIEKKQPVAFWCNPISGHNTLYWYLQNLGQGPELLIRYENEEAVDDSQLPKDRFSAERLKGVDSTLKIQPAELGDSAVYLCASSRATSGSDEQFFGPGTRLTVL.

The rearrangement joins TRBV28 to TRBJ2-6, with D perhaps matching TRBD1 or TRBD2 (5 bases each). Germline lookup yields CDR1 MDHEN and CDR2 SYDVKM. The V end was cut by 10 bases, the J end by 1 base, with 17 bases between. The CDR3 is 16 residues long. In nucleotides, the CDR3 is TGTGCCATCCTCGGGACGGAAGCTTCTGGGGCCAACGTCCTGACTTTC. Translated, it gives CAILGTEASGANVLTF.

The table lists this clone with a few counts. The chain links TRBV11-3 to TRBJ2-5, with TRBD2 matching over 8 bases. The germline V gene has CDR1 SGHNT and CDR2 YENEEA. V gave up 4 bases and J gave up 4 bases; unmatched junction bases: 8. This CDR3 has 15 amino acids. The CDR3 protein is CASSSYLSGRETQYF. The CDR3 DNA reads as TGTGCCAGCAGCTCATACCTGAGCGGGAGAGAGACCCAGTACTTC.

V gene TRBV28 combines with J gene TRBJ2-7; D possibly matches TRBD1 or TRBD2 (5 bases each). The CDR3 loop spans 15 amino acids. The germline V gene has CDR1 MDHEN and CDR2 SYDVKM. With 6 bases removed from V and 0 bases from J, the gap between germline ends came to 15 bases. This CDR3 is CASRTGTLYSYEQYF. The CDR3 coding sequence is TGTGCCAGCAGAACCGGGACGCTTTACTCCTACGAGCAGTACTTC.

The V and J genes are TRBV14 and TRBJ2-3; D remains ambiguous. The length of the CDR3 is 15 residues. Per the germline V gene, CDR1 is SGHDN and CDR2 is FVKESK. V was shortened by 1 base and J by 0 bases, with 8 bases between the two germline ends. The chain's CDR3 is CASSQAQTSTDTQYF. The CDR3 bases are TGTGCCAGCAGCCAAGCCCAGACTAGCACAGATACGCAGTATTTT.

The rearrangement uses TRBV9 and TRBJ2-7, with D tentatively TRBD2 (6 bases). Germline V CDR1 and CDR2: SGDLS, YYNGEE. Trimming left V 3 bases short and J 5 bases short, with 24 bases between. This CDR3 contains 17 residues. The CDR3 DNA reads TGTGCCAGCAGCGCGCGGGGCGGCGGGATGTACCACGACGAGCAGTACTTC. Amino acids: CASSARGGGMYHDEQYF.

The rearrangement uses TRBV29-1 and TRBJ1-1, with 7 nucleotides matching TRBD1. The CDR3 has 13 amino acids. Germline CDR1 reads SQVTM; CDR2 reads ANQGSEA. J was trimmed by 1 base and V by 5 bases; bases with no gene match: 4. The CDR3 spells CSVQDRKNTEAFF. The CDR3 nucleotides are TGCAGCGTTCAGGACAGGAAGAACACTGAAGCTTTCTTT.

This chain uses TRBV5-1 with TRBJ2-5; D perhaps matches TRBD2 (5 bases). CDR1 is SGHRS and CDR2 is YFSETQ in the germline V gene. This CDR3 has 14 residues. Trimming removed 2 bases at V and 2 bases at J, with 10 bases between. The CDR3 loop reads CASSFGLKQETQYF. CDR3 in DNA: TGCGCCAGCAGCTTCGGACTTAAACAAGAGACCCAGTACTTC.

V is TRBV28 and J is TRBJ1-1; D perhaps matches TRBD1 (6 bases). Germline CDR1 MDHEN, CDR2 SYDVKM. CDR3 size: 13 residues. V was cut by 6 bases and J by 4 bases, with 12 bases left in between. For the CDR3, the DNA is TGTGCCAGCAGCGGGGGCCGGGGCACTGAAGCTTTCTTT. Translating it yields CASSGGRGTEAFF.

The chain recombines TRBV28 with TRBJ2-4; 7 nucleotides line up with TRBD1. Germline CDR1 reads MDHEN; CDR2 reads SYDVKM. The ends lost 3 bases at V and 6 bases at J; junction bases unmatched: 5. The CDR3 runs to 14 residues. CDR3 residues: CASSFRDRRNIQYF. The CDR3 nucleotides are TGTGCCAGCAGTTTCAGGGACAGAAGAAACATTCAGTACTTC.